The clone carrying this TCR beta chain has at least ten counts. Antigen unknown. Deletions cut 5 bases from V and 1 base from J, with 19 bases between. The CDR3 is 17 residues long. The germline gives CDR1 SGHTA, CDR2 FQGNSA. The library protocol tagged individual cDNA molecules with unique molecular identifiers. Via MiXCR, TCRdb re-called the 5' RACE reads, giving one row per CDR3 protein. The table has approximately 38,000 distinct CDR3 sequences, 4.7% seen once. These data come from a study of early T cells in non-severe SARS-CoV-2 infection. Points from the study as a whole: Reliance on VDJdb matching favored anti-spike CD8 responses; private and CD4 specificities were missed.

The TCR sequence derives from an adult who was a healthcare worker with PCR-confirmed SARS-CoV-2 infection or an uninfected control (not recorded which). The sample consisted of whole blood. This chain connects TRBV7-2 to TRBJ2-3, with a weak D call TRBD1 (5 bases). The CDR3 loop reads CASSADRPIVGTDTQYF. CDR3 coding DNA: TGTGCCAGCAGCGCAGACAGACCTATCGTAGGCACAGATACGCAGTATTTT.